The source of this T cell receptor (beta chain) is a study of post-analysis software for immune sequencing data. Study context: Some patients lacked subtype; others had relapsing-remitting, secondary progressive or progressive-relapsing disease.

The library was made from cDNA and included unique molecular identifiers. cDNA molecules numbering approximately 500,000 came from approximately 0.91 to 9.4 million T cells. MiXCR was run by TCRdb on the PCR reads, yielding one entry per CDR3 protein. Among a few hundred thousand distinct CDR3 sequences listed, approximately 34% were seen once. The CDR3 loop spans 15 amino acids. Per the germline V gene, CDR1 is SQVTM and CDR2 is ANQGSEA. V shed 6 bases and J shed 4 bases, with 20 bases lying between them. With respect to this clonotype: The antigen is not known.

Findings and caveats of the study: Normalized Chao1 diversity was significantly lower in multiple sclerosis patients than in controls. Patients had higher frequencies than controls of a handful of TRBV segments, including TRBV5-6, TRBV5-1 and TRBV20-1.

The sequenced sample was blood. The clonotype comes from a girl aged 2-17 years with multiple sclerosis. The chain employs TRBV29-1 and TRBJ2-3; perhaps TRBD2 as D (5 bases). The DNA of the CDR3 is TGCAGCGTCGAAACCGAGAGGGTAGGAGCAGATACGCAGTATTTT. This gives the protein CSVETERVGADTQYF.